These 14 T cell receptor beta chains came from one sample sequenced in a study of cytomegalovirus exposure and HLA in healthy donors. Using immunoSEQ multiplex PCR, the repertoire was profiled, and TCRdb retains in-frame clones only, with some absent. The sample carries around 130,000 clones, roughly 90% recorded once. Source material: PBMCs. The receptors derive from a man between 25 and 39 years old in good health and CMV-seronegative.

J is TRBJ1-6 and V is TRBV11-3, with 8 bases identical to TRBD1. Germline-derived CDR1 and CDR2 are SGHNT and YENEEA. With V trimmed by 3 bases and J by 7 bases, 14 bases remained unmatched. The CDR3 totals 18 residues. CDR3 sequence reads: CASSLSQGGTGSNSPLHF. In DNA, the CDR3 is TGTGCCAGCAGCTTGTCTCAAGGAGGGACAGGCTCAAATTCACCCCTCCACTTT.

The genes are TRBV6-5 and TRBJ2-2; weak D call: TRBD2 (6 bases). Per germline, CDR1 MNHEY and CDR2 SVGAGI. The CDR3 has 15 amino acids. V dropped 9 bases and J dropped 1 base, with 15 bases sitting between them. CDR3 DNA: TGTGCCAGTCCTGGGCCAGCGGGGAACACCGGGGAGCTGTTTTTT. Amino acids: CASPGPAGNTGELFF.

This chain uses TRBV7-7 with TRBJ2-2, with a tentative D call TRBD1 (5 bases). V lost 0 bases and J 7 bases, leaving 21 bases between the germline ends. CDR1 SSHAT and CDR2 FNYEAQ come from the germline V gene (reference sequence). The CDR3 consists of 18 residues. DNA of the CDR3: TGTGCCAGCAGCTTAGCCATGGGCCCAGGGCAGGGTGGCGGGGAGCTGTTTTTT. Its translation: CASSLAMGPGQGGGELFF.

The V gene is TRBV6-1, the J gene TRBJ2-2; 15 bases agree with TRBD2. This CDR3 region has 19 residues. CDR1 and CDR2 (germline): MNHNS, SASEGT. With 2 bases clipped from V and 6 bases from J, the junction kept 10 bases outside the gene matches. The CDR3 here is CASSETKGLAGGRAGELFF. DNA for the CDR3: TGTGCCAGCAGTGAAACGAAGGGACTAGCGGGGGGCAGGGCCGGGGAGCTGTTTTTT.

The sample holds one count of this clone. The rearrangement joins TRBV28 to TRBJ1-5; D possibly corresponds to TRBD1 (6 bases). Looked up from germline, CDR1 is MDHEN and CDR2 is SYDVKM. The CDR3 runs 15 residues. V was shortened by 2 bases and J by 4 bases, with 12 bases between the two germline ends. The CDR3 DNA follows: TGTGCCAGCAGTTTAATCAGAACAGGGAATCAGCCCCAGCATTTT. Its protein product is CASSLIRTGNQPQHF. The variable domain in full, completed from reference TRBV28 and TRBJ1-5, reads DVKVTQSSRYLVKRTGEKVFLECVQDMDHENMFWYRQDPGLGLRLIYFSYDVKMKEKGDIPEGYSVSREKKERFSLILESASTNQTSMYLCASSLIRTGNQPQHFGDGTRLSIL.

The chain uses TRBV27 and TRBJ2-3; 13 bases line up with TRBD2. V dropped 5 bases and J dropped 6; count of bases not matched to a gene: 11. This CDR3 spans 17 amino acids. The germline V gene has CDR1 MNHEY and CDR2 SMNVEV (reference sequence). DNA of the CDR3: TGTGCCAGCAGTGTGGGACTAGCGGGACGGTGGGAGGATACGCAGTATTTT. Its protein product is CASSVGLAGRWEDTQYF.

This clone was recorded only once. The chain is built from TRBV19 and TRBJ1-4; 8 nucleotides agree with TRBD1. This CDR3 is built from 16 residues. The V gene end was trimmed by 3 bases and the J gene end by 2 bases; junction bases not matched to a gene: 5. From germline, CDR1 is LNHDA and CDR2 SQIVND (reference sequence). The CDR3 reads CASSMWTGLTNEKLFF. The CDR3 DNA reads TGTGCCAGTAGTATGTGGACAGGGTTGACTAATGAAAAACTGTTTTTT.

The CDR3 region is CASSLGQMNTEAFF. The CDR3 DNA reads TGTGCCAGCAGCTTAGGGCAGATGAACACTGAAGCTTTCTTT. This chain uses TRBV7-9 with TRBJ1-1, with unresolved D. The CDR3 extends over 14 amino acids. V was clipped by 1 base and J by 0 bases, with 6 bases between them. Looked up from germline, CDR1 is SEHNR and CDR2 is FQNEAQ (reference sequence).

The V and J genes are TRBV7-3 and TRBJ2-1, with D perhaps TRBD1 (6 bases). Germline values: CDR1 SGHTA, CDR2 FQGTGA. The CDR3 is 15 amino acids. Trimming removed 2 bases from V and 3 bases from J, with 11 bases in between. Here the CDR3 DNA reads TGTGCCAGCAGCTTACGGGACATGGACTACAATGAGCAGTTCTTC. Encoded protein: CASSLRDMDYNEQFF.

The V call is TRBV7-9, the J call TRBJ1-1; TRBD1 aligns across 9 bases. With V trimmed by 3 bases and J by 4 bases, 12 bases remained unmatched. Germline V CDR1 and CDR2: SEHNR, FQNEAQ (reference sequence). This CDR3 has 17 residues. CDR3 bases: TGTGCCAGCAGCTTCCTCCCTCGACAGGGGGAAGGCACTGAAGCTTTCTTT. Encoded protein: CASSFLPRQGEGTEAFF.

This clone was observed a single time. The V gene is TRBV6-5, the J gene TRBJ1-1; 7 nucleotides align to TRBD1. Unmatched junction bases numbered 0, after V lost 4 bases and J lost 1 base. The germline V gene has CDR1 MNHEY and CDR2 SVGAGI. The CDR3 has 13 amino acids. For the CDR3, the DNA is TGTGCCAGCAGTTGGGACAGGAACACTGAAGCTTTCTTT. This gives the protein CASSWDRNTEAFF.

The CDR3 here is CATLITGTQGGWTGANVLTF. The CDR3 coding sequence is TGTGCCACCTTAATTACCGGGACCCAGGGAGGTTGGACTGGGGCCAACGTCCTGACTTTC. The chain employs TRBV27 and TRBJ2-6, with TRBD2 as a possible D gene (6 bases). The CDR3 consists of 20 residues. The V end was cut by 10 bases, the J end by 2 bases, with 30 bases between. Germline V CDR1 and CDR2: MNHEY, SMNVEV (reference sequence).

This clone was counted a few times. The rearrangement joins TRBV11-2 to TRBJ2-7; no firm D call. The CDR3 extends over 13 amino acids. In germline, CDR1 is SGHAT, CDR2 FQNNGV. V lost 5 bases and J 0 bases, leaving 8 bases between the germline ends. The CDR3 is CASSPADSYEQYF. In DNA form, the CDR3 reads TGTGCCAGCAGCCCGGCGGACTCCTACGAGCAGTACTTC. Full variable domain (remainder filled in from reference TRBV11-2 and TRBJ2-7): EAGVAQSPRYKIIEKRQSVAFWCNPISGHATLYWYQQILGQGPKLLIQFQNNGVVDDSQLPKDRFSAERLKGVDSTLKIQPAKLEDSAVYLCASSPADSYEQYFGPGTRLTVT.

The rearrangement joins TRBV7-6 to TRBJ1-1; 8 bases map to TRBD1. The CDR3 consists of 16 residues. V was clipped by 2 bases and J by 1 base; unmatched bases: 6. Germline lookup yields CDR1 SGHVS and CDR2 FNYEAQ. Here the CDR3 DNA reads TGTGCCAGCAGCTTATCTCAGGGGGCGCGGAACACTGAAGCTTTCTTT. As protein: CASSLSQGARNTEAFF.